This TCR beta chain is drawn from a study of response to subunit inactivated influenza vaccine. This clonotype was seen a handful of times. The V gene end was trimmed by 0 bases and the J gene end by 6 bases; junction bases not matched to a gene: 3. CDR3 length equals 14 residues. Per germline, CDR1 DFQATT and CDR2 SNEGSKA (reference sequence). From the RT-PCR reads, TCRdb called clonotypes with MiXCR, one entry per CDR3 protein. This repertoire shows hundreds of thousands of distinct CDR3 sequences, over 9% found once; its top ten account for 9.5% to 11%. These same data were also listed under a study on T cells expressing NK-cell markers. According to that study: The authors generated TCR beta cDNA through 5'RACE template switching with UMIs. Sorted CD3+CD56+NKG2C+, CD3+CD56+NKG2C- and CD3+CD56-NKG2C+ T cells provided the TCR beta repertoires. Seven of eight sequenced donors tested HCMV-seropositive; one tested seronegative. Restriction of the sorted population to alpha-beta TCR T cells was achieved in several experiments with an anti-gamma-delta TCR antibody.

The source material was PBMCs from blood, sampled on the day of vaccination. This clonotype originated in a man between 45 and 60 years old who received an inactivated influenza vaccine. The chain uses TRBV20-1 and TRBJ2-7; 12 nucleotides line up with TRBD2. The CDR3 DNA follows: TGCAGTGCTAGAGATCCTAGCGGGAGGGGCGAGCAGTACTTC. Translated, it gives CSARDPSGRGEQYF.